Listed below are T cell receptor beta chains from one sample, sequenced in a study of T-cell reconstitution after alpha-beta-depleted transplantation in children. Each CDR3 protein is one row after TCRdb ran MiXCR on the PCR reads. The table includes approximately 88,000 distinct CDR3 sequences, 9.5% to 15% detected once. This material consisted of PBMCs from the stem cell graft donor, taken from the stem cell graft. The receptors were gathered from a human donor who donated a stem cell graft to a child with inherited bone marrow failure. The CDR3 runs from the conserved cysteine through the conserved F or W. Each record gives: V gene, D gene, J gene, CDR3 protein. D genes are given only for firm matches.

TRBV28	.	TRBJ2-7	CASSLLGQASYEQYF
TRBV27	TRBD1	TRBJ2-2	CASSPRDRGYDTGELFF
TRBV12-3/TRBV12-4	TRBD1	TRBJ2-2	CASSFDKTGGWSGELFF
TRBV20-1	.	TRBJ1-2	CSASQDLHGHTF
TRBV12-3/TRBV12-4	.	TRBJ1-5	CASSLAGTKPQHF
TRBV5-1	.	TRBJ2-1	CASNQGTGSGNEQFF
TRBV7-2	.	TRBJ2-7	CASSPLVGSSYEQYF
TRBV5-8	TRBD1	TRBJ2-3	CASSLDRGGPDTQYF
TRBV20-1	TRBD2	TRBJ2-3	CSGTSTDTQYF
TRBV5-6	.	TRBJ2-6	CASSLYFSGANVLTF
TRBV21-1	.	TRBJ2-4	CASTIDRGLAKNIQYF
TRBV20-1	TRBD1	TRBJ1-4	CSARERTGGPVVTNEKLFF
TRBV20-1	TRBD2	TRBJ2-2	CSARDRRGGAGELFF
TRBV6-2/TRBV6-3	.	TRBJ1-1	CASTQPPTEAFF
TRBV9	.	TRBJ1-5	CASSGDDSNQPQHF
TRBV5-6	TRBD1	TRBJ2-6	CASSLLGTVHSGANVLTF
TRBV10-3	.	TRBJ2-1	CAISQGPPGEQFF
TRBV7-9	TRBD1	TRBJ2-7	CASSPVPGQATYEQYF
TRBV12-3/TRBV12-4	TRBD1	TRBJ1-1	CASSRTGEGGEAFF
TRBV7-2	TRBD1	TRBJ2-7	CASTPDRGSYEQYF
TRBV19	.	TRBJ1-5	CASRGRGYSNQPQHF
TRBV6-2/TRBV6-3	.	TRBJ1-5	CASTAPGIHNQPQHF
TRBV7-3	.	TRBJ2-7	CASSYAPTYEQYF
TRBV29-1	.	TRBJ1-2	CSVGLGNGYTF
TRBV7-2	TRBD1	TRBJ1-4	CASSPQGTTNEKLFF
TRBV5-1	TRBD1	TRBJ1-1	CASSLVYRGPNTEAFF
TRBV6-2/TRBV6-3	TRBD1	TRBJ2-1	CASSPSGQGTVNEQFF
TRBV20-1	TRBD2	TRBJ2-2	CSASTSGLRELFF
TRBV4-1	.	TRBJ1-1	CASSQVKGNTEAFF
TRBV11-2	TRBD2	TRBJ2-1	CASSSYFRLAGARNNEQFF
TRBV9	.	TRBJ2-7	CASSLGDGYEQYF
TRBV5-4	.	TRBJ2-7	CASSLPPTYEQYF
TRBV4-1	TRBD1	TRBJ2-7	CASSHPGQTYEQYF
TRBV9	.	TRBJ1-1	CASSPTVTNTEAFF
TRBV12-3/TRBV12-4	TRBD2	TRBJ2-1	CASSLGDYADNEQFF
TRBV2	.	TRBJ2-2	CASSRGSLAPGELFF
TRBV7-2	.	TRBJ1-3	CASSLVSGNTIYF
TRBV4-1	.	TRBJ1-1	CASKYGPYFSGEAFF
TRBV10-3	TRBD1	TRBJ2-7	CAISWTGGEQYF
TRBV20-1	TRBD2	TRBJ2-3	CSARAPLAGNTDTQYF
TRBV7-2	TRBD1	TRBJ2-2	CASSLGGTGTNTGELFF
TRBV3-1	TRBD2	TRBJ2-5	CASSQGGLAGVGNLETQYF
TRBV4-3	.	TRBJ1-3	CASSQDWSDGNTIYF
TRBV4-3	TRBD2	TRBJ2-1	CASSQDSGGAYNEQFF
TRBV29-1	TRBD1	TRBJ1-2	CSVMTGNLYGYTF
TRBV28	.	TRBJ2-5	CASIREGLETQYF
TRBV7-8	TRBD1	TRBJ2-7	CASSLGGQGSYEQYF
TRBV5-1	TRBD1	TRBJ2-6	CASTFDRGLSSGANVLTF
TRBV5-1	.	TRBJ1-5	CASSLLPRSGANQPQHF
TRBV15	.	TRBJ2-7	CATSRETGLGEQYF
TRBV20-1	.	TRBJ1-2	CSAYINYGYTF
TRBV5-4	TRBD1	TRBJ2-7	CASSPTGVEQYF
TRBV7-2	.	TRBJ2-5	CASSLVGAEETQYF
TRBV24-1	TRBD1	TRBJ2-2	CATSDPPGQGTQKLFF
TRBV5-1	TRBD2	TRBJ2-3	CASSPTGTSDRGDTQYF
TRBV20-1	TRBD2	TRBJ2-3	CSAKPSGGPTDTQYF